The 6 T cell receptor beta chains below all came from one sample that was sequenced in a study of T cell changes during pregnancy in multiple sclerosis. Libraries were prepared by immunoSEQ multiplex PCR; TCRdb keeps only in-frame clonotypes and omits some of them. The data hold about 76,000 clones, with roughly 94% observed a single time. The material was peripheral blood, obtained in the third trimester of pregnancy. Receptors originate from a female donor with multiple sclerosis, enrolled in a pregnancy study.

This clone showed up just a few times. The chain uses TRBV25-1 and TRBJ1-1; the D gene is possibly TRBD1 (5 bases). Germline loops: CDR1 MGHDK, CDR2 SYGVNS. Trimming stripped 2 bases from V and 11 bases from J, with 12 bases between. The CDR3 extends over 12 amino acids. The CDR3 region is CASSEQGLGAFF. Written as DNA, the CDR3 is TGTGCCAGCAGTGAACAGGGCCTTGGGGCTTTCTTT. Variable domain in full (rest from reference TRBV25-1 and TRBJ1-1): EADIYQTPRYLVIGTGKKITLECSQTMGHDKMYWYQQDPGMELHLIHYSYGVNSTEKGDLSSESTVSRIRTEHFPLTLESARPSHTSQYLCASSEQGLGAFFGQGTRLTVV.

V usage is TRBV2 and J usage is TRBJ1-1; tentatively, D is TRBD1 (5 bases). The CDR3 is 12 amino acids. The germline V and J ends were trimmed by 8 bases and 5 bases, with 12 bases remaining between them. Germline V lookup: CDR1 SNHLY, CDR2 FYNNEI. The CDR3 loop is CASSRVQTEAFF. CDR3 sequence (DNA): TGTGCCAGCTCCAGGGTTCAAACTGAAGCTTTCTTT. The entire variable domain, with the rest obtained from reference TRBV2 and TRBJ1-1, is as follows: EPEVTQTPSHQVTQMGQEVILRCVPISNHLYFYWYRQILGQKVEFLVSFYNNEISEKSEIFDDQFSVERPDGSNFTLKIRSTKLEDSAMYFCASSRVQTEAFFGQGTRLTVV.

The chain combines TRBV7-9 with TRBJ1-1; D is ambiguous. V was shortened by 5 bases and J by 0 bases, with 13 bases between the two germline ends. CDR3 length equals 15 residues. Germline values: CDR1 SEHNR, CDR2 FQNEAQ (reference sequence). In DNA form, the CDR3 reads TGTGCCAGCAGCCTCATAGACACCTTGAACACTGAAGCTTTCTTT. It translates to CASSLIDTLNTEAFF.

The J gene is TRBJ2-2, the V gene TRBV7-2; 9 nucleotides line up with TRBD2. Per germline, CDR1 SGHTA and CDR2 FQGNSA. V dropped 11 bases and J dropped 0; count of bases not matched to a gene: 7. CDR3 size: 15 residues. The CDR3 loop reads CAGRSGGTNTGELFF. CDR3 bases: TGTGCCGGACGCAGCGGGGGGACGAACACCGGGGAGCTGTTTTTT.

The genes are TRBV6-5 and TRBJ2-7; no definite D call. This CDR3 region has 13 residues. CDR1 is MNHEY and CDR2 is SVGAGI in the germline V gene. V lost 5 bases and J 0 bases, leaving 8 bases between the germline ends. The CDR3: CASSPAFSYEQYF. CDR3 DNA: TGTGCCAGCAGTCCCGCGTTCTCCTACGAGCAGTACTTC.

V gene TRBV4-3 combines with J gene TRBJ1-1; D is perhaps TRBD1 (5 bases). This CDR3 is 14 amino acids long. The germline V gene encodes CDR1 LGHNA and CDR2 YSLEER. Trimming stripped 0 bases from V and 11 bases from J, with 16 bases between. CDR3 nucleotides: TGCGCCAGCAGCCAAGATCTAAGCGGGGGTCTCGCTTTCTTT. The encoded protein is CASSQDLSGGLAFF.